This note documents a single T cell receptor (beta chain) sequence. What it binds is unknown. It was with 60 Vbeta and 13 Jbeta primers that the PCR ran. Only in-frame clones appear in the TCRdb table, and some are missing; sequencing was by immunoSEQ multiplex PCR. This listing includes over 65,000 clones. This entry belongs to a study of cytomegalovirus exposure and HLA in healthy donors. Overall study findings and caveats: It is likely that the observed cluster of highly shared sequence variants was a sequencing artifact. Indistinguishable V segments such as TRBV6-2 and TRBV6-3 were excluded.

V trimming: 7 bases; J trimming: 5 bases; junction bases outside the gene matches: 6. CDR3 length equals 14 residues. The germline V gene has CDR1 SNHLY and CDR2 FYNNEI. The specimen sequenced was PBMCs. This clonotype was obtained from a man aged 25 to 45 in good health and CMV-seronegative. The V and J genes are TRBV2 and TRBJ2-7; the match to TRBD1 covers 12 bases. The CDR3 DNA reads TGTGCCAGCATCCGGGACAGGGGGCTAAACGAGCAGTACTTC. Protein sequence: CASIRDRGLNEQYF.